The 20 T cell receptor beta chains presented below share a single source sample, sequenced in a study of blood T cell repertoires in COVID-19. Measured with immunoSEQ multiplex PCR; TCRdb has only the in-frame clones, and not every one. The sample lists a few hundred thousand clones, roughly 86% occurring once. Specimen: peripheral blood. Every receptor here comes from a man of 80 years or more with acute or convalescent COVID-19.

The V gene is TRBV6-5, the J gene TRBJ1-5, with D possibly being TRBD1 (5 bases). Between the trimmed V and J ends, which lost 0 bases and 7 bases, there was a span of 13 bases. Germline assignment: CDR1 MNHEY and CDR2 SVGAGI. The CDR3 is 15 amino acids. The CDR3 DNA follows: TGTGCCAGCAGTTACTCCTGGGGCAGGGCCCAGCCCCAGCATTTT. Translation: CASSYSWGRAQPQHF.

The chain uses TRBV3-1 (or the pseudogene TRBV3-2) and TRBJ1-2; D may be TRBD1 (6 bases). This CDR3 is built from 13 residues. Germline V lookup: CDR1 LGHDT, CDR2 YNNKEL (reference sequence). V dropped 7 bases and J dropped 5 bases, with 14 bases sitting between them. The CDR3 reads CASNTQGGYGYTF. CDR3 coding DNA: TGTGCCAGCAATACACAGGGAGGGTATGGCTACACCTTC.

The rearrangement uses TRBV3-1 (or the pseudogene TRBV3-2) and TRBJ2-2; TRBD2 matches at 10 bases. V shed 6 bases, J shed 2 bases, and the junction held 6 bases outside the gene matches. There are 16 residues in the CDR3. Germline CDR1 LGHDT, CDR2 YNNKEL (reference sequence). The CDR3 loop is CASRRTSGANTGELFF. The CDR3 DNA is TGTGCCAGCAGGAGGACTAGCGGAGCTAACACCGGGGAGCTGTTTTTT.

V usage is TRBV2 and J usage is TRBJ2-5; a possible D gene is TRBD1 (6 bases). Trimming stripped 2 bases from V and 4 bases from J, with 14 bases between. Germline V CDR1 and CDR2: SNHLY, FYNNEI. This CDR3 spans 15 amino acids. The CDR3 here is CASSERQGLTETQYF. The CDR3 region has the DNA TGTGCCAGCAGTGAAAGGCAGGGGCTGACAGAGACCCAGTACTTC.

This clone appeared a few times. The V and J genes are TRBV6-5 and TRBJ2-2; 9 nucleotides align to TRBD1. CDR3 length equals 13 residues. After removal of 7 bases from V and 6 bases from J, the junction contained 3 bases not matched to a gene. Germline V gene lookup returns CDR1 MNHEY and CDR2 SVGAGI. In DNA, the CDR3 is TGTGCCAGCAAAACAGGGGGCTCCGGGGAGCTGTTTTTT. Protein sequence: CASKTGGSGELFF.

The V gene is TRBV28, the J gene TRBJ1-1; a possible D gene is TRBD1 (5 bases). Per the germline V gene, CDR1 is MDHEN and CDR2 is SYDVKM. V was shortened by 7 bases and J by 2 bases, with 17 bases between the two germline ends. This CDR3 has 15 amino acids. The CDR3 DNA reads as TGTGCCAGCACCCAGGGCTCCAGATTAAACACTGAAGCTTTCTTT. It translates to CASTQGSRLNTEAFF.

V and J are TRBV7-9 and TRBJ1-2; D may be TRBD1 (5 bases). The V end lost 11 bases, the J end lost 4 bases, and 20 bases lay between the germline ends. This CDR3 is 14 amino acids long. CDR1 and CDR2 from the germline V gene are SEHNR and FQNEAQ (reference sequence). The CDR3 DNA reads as TGTGCCGGGACGGGACTTCAGGGTATCTATGGCTACACCTTC. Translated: CAGTGLQGIYGYTF. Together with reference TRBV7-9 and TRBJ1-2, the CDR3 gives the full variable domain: DTGVSQNPRHKITKRGQNVTFRCDPISEHNRLYWYRQTLGQGPEFLTYFQNEAQLEKSRLLSDRFSAERPKGSFSTLEIQRTEQGDSAMYLCAGTGLQGIYGYTFGSGTRLTVV.

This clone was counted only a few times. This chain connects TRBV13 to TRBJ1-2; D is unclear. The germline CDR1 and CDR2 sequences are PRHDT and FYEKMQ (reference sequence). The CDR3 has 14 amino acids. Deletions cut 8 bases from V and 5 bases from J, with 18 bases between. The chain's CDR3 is CASRRALGVYGYTF. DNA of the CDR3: TGTGCCAGCCGTCGGGCCCTCGGGGTTTATGGCTACACCTTC.

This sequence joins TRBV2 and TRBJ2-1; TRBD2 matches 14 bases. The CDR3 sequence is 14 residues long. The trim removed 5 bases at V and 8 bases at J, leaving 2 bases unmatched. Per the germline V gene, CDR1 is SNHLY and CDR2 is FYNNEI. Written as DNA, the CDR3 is TGTGCCAGCAGTAGACTAGCGGGAGGGGATGAGCAGTTCTTC. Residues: CASSRLAGGDEQFF.

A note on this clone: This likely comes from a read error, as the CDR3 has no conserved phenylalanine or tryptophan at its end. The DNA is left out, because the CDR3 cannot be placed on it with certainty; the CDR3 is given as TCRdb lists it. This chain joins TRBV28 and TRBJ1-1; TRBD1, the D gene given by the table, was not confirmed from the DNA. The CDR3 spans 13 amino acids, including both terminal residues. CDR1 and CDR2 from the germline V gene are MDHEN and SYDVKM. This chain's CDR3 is CASSSSRGAIGKI.

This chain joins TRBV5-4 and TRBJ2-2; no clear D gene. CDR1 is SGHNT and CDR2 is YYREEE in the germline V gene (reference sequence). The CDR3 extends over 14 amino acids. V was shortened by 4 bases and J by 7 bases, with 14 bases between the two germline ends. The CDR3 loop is CASSHSGWSGELFF. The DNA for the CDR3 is TGTGCCAGCAGCCACTCTGGGTGGAGCGGGGAGCTGTTTTTT.

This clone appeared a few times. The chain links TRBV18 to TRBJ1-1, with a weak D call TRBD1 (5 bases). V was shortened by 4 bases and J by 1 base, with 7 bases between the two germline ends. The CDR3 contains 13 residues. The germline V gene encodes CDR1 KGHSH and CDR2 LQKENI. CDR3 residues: CASSRGENTEAFF. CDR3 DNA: TGTGCCAGCTCACGGGGGGAGAACACTGAAGCTTTCTTT.

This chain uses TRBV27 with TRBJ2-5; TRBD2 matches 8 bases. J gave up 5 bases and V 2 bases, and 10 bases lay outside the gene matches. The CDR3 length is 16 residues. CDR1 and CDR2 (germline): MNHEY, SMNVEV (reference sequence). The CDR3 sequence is CASSLNRAGVTETQYF. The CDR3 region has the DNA TGTGCCAGCAGTTTAAACAGAGCGGGAGTTACGGAGACCCAGTACTTC.

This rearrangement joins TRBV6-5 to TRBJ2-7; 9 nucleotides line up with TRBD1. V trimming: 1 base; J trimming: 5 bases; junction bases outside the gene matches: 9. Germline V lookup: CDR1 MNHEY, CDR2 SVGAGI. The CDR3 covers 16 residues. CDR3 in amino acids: CASSYFPWTGADEQYF. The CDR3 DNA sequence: TGTGCCAGCAGTTACTTCCCTTGGACAGGGGCCGACGAGCAGTACTTC.

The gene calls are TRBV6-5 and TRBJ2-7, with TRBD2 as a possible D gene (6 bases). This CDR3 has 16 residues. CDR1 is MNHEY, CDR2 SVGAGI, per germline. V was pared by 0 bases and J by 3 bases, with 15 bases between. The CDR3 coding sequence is TGTGCCAGCAGTTACTCGGGGGGTCCACCCCTCTACGAGCAGTACTTC. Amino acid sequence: CASSYSGGPPLYEQYF.

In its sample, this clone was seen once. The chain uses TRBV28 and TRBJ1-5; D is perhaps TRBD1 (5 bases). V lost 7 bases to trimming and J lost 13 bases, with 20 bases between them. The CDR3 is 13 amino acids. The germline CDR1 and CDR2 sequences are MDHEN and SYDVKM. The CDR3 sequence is CASTTLRKGLQHF. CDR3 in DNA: TGTGCCAGCACCACTCTTAGGAAGGGACTGCAGCATTTT.

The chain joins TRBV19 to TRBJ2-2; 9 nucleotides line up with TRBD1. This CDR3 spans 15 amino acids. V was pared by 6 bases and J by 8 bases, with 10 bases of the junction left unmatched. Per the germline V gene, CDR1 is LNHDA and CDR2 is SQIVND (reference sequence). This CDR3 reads CASRGTGKVMGELFF. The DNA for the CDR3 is TGTGCCAGTAGGGGGACAGGGAAAGTTATGGGGGAGCTGTTTTTT.

This CDR3 is CASSQEWLAGSYNEQFF. CDR3 bases: TGCGCCAGCAGCCAAGAATGGCTAGCGGGCTCCTACAATGAGCAGTTCTTC. The V call is TRBV4-1, the J call TRBJ2-1; 8 bases match TRBD2. The CDR3 has 17 residues. J gave up 0 bases and V 0 bases, and 4 bases lay outside the gene matches. Germline V CDR1 and CDR2: MGHRA, YSYEKL.

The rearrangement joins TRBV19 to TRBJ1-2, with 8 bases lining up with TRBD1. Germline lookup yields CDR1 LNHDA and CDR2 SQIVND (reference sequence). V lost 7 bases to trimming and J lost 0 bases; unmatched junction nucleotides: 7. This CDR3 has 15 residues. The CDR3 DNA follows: TGTGCCAGTACTCTAGGACAGGGAGCTAACTATGGCTACACCTTC. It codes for CASTLGQGANYGYTF.

CDR3 nucleotides: TGTGCCAGCAGTTTGCCCGGCAGGGGGAACACTGAAGCTTTCTTT. It specifies CASSLPGRGNTEAFF. V and J are TRBV28 and TRBJ1-1; the D gene is possibly TRBD1 (6 bases). The CDR3 consists of 15 residues. CDR1 MDHEN and CDR2 SYDVKM come from the germline V gene. V was clipped by 3 bases and J by 1 base, with 12 bases between them. The full variable domain, with the rest looked up from reference TRBV28 and TRBJ1-1, is DVKVTQSSRYLVKRTGEKVFLECVQDMDHENMFWYRQDPGLGLRLIYFSYDVKMKEKGDIPEGYSVSREKKERFSLILESASTNQTSMYLCASSLPGRGNTEAFFGQGTRLTVV.